These T cell receptor beta chains were read from a single sample in a study of a mutant IDH1 vaccine in newly diagnosed glioma. Sequencing used immunoSEQ multiplex PCR; TCRdb keeps in-frame clones, though not all of them. The profile shows 68,000 or so clones, more than 70% of them singletons. These TCRs are of unknown antigen specificity. The sample here was PBMCs, taken from a glioma patient whose treatment included an IDH1 peptide vaccine. Every receptor here comes from a man between 18 and 29 years old with glioma. Each CDR3 is given with its conserved first and last residue. Fields, in order: J gene, D gene, V gene, clone size, CDR3 DNA, CDR3 protein. The D gene is left open where the match is weak. For some rows the clone size is stated as once, few or many, or as a class when expanded; others skip it.

TRBJ1-4 TRBD1 TRBV15 NA TGTGCCATTCAGGACAGGGTGAATGAAAAACTGTTTTTT CAIQDRVNEKLFF
TRBJ2-1 NA TRBV11-2 NA TGTGCCAGCAGCTTAGGTACGGACCCTCCGGAGCAGTTCTTC CASSLGTDPPEQFF
TRBJ1-1 TRBD1 TRBV19 NA TGTGCCAGTACCTTAAAGGGGGCGTTCACTGAAGCTTTCTTT CASTLKGAFTEAFF
TRBJ1-1 TRBD1 TRBV5-4 NA TGTGCCAGCAGTTCCCAGGGGGCCTTACCTTTGAACACTGAAGCTTTCTTT CASSSQGALPLNTEAFF
TRBJ1-2 NA TRBV19 NA TGTGCCAGTAGTATAGATCAGACTAGCGGACAGAGAGGACCAAAAGACGACTATGGCTACACCTTC CASSIDQTSGQRGPKDDYGYTF
TRBJ2-7 NA TRBV11-3 NA TGTGCCAGCAGCTTGGCTGGCAGCGCTACCTACGAGCAGTACTTC CASSLAGSATYEQYF
TRBJ1-1 NA TRBV11-2 NA TGTGCCAGCAGCCCGGGACAACATAACACTGAAGCTTTCTTT CASSPGQHNTEAFF
TRBJ1-1 NA TRBV10-3 NA TGTGCCATCAGTGAGTCCACGCCCCGGGGGAACACTGAAGCTTTCTTT CAISESTPRGNTEAFF
TRBJ1-2 NA TRBV10-3 few TGTGCCATCAGCCCGGGCTCAAACTATGGCTACACCTTC CAISPGSNYGYTF
TRBJ1-5 NA TRBV4-3 NA TGCGCCAGCAGCCAAGGGGTGGGGGGCTCGTATCAGCCCCAGCATTTT CASSQGVGGSYQPQHF
TRBJ1-2 TRBD1 TRBV14 NA TGTGCCAGCAGCGACCGACAGGGATCGTACTACGGCTACACCTTC CASSDRQGSYYGYTF
TRBJ2-3 TRBD2 TRBV27 NA TGTGCCAGCAGGAGGACTAGCGGGAGCTTGAGCACAGATACGCAGTATTTT CASRRTSGSLSTDTQYF
TRBJ2-3 NA TRBV5-4 NA TGTGCCAGCAGCTCCGGGGCCGGAATCACAGATACGCAGTATTTT CASSSGAGITDTQYF
TRBJ2-5 TRBD2 TRBV10-3 once TGTGCCATCAGTGAGGGAGGGGTAGCGGGGGGTCTAGTAGAGACCCAGTACTTC CAISEGGVAGGLVETQYF
TRBJ2-7 TRBD1 TRBV10-3 NA TGTGCCATCAGTCAGGGGGTCGCCTACGAGCAGTACTTC CAISQGVAYEQYF
TRBJ2-7 NA TRBV4-3 NA TGCGCCAGCAGCCAGGAGCAGGGCGAAGCCTACGAGCAGTACTTC CASSQEQGEAYEQYF
TRBJ2-7 TRBD1 TRBV6-6 NA TGTGCCAGCAGCCAAAGACAGGGGACGTACTTC CASSQRQGTYF
TRBJ1-5 NA TRBV30 NA TGTGCCTGGAGTGTACGGGAAAATCAGCCCCAGCATTTT CAWSVRENQPQHF
TRBJ1-5 TRBD1 TRBV6-5 NA TGTGCCAGTCAAAGGACAGGCCGCAATCAGCCCCAGCATTTT CASQRTGRNQPQHF
TRBJ1-5 NA TRBV19 few TGTGCCAGTAGTATAGTTACAGGCGGCAATCAGCCCCAGCATTTT CASSIVTGGNQPQHF
TRBJ1-1 TRBD1 TRBV30 NA TGTGCCTGGAGTATCGGACAGGGGGCCGTAGCTTTCTTT CAWSIGQGAVAFF
TRBJ2-2 NA TRBV6-4 NA TGTGCCAGCAGTCCTTTAGGAGCCCGGAGCACCGGGGAGCTGTTTTTT CASSPLGARSTGELFF
TRBJ2-1 TRBD2 TRBV19 once TGTGCCAGCCTCGGGGGGGGCGGGAGCAATGAGCAGTTCTTC CASLGGGGSNEQFF
TRBJ1-2 TRBD1 TRBV29-1 NA TGCAGCGTCGAGGGGGGACAGGGGTTCTATGGCTACACCTTC CSVEGGQGFYGYTF
TRBJ1-2 NA TRBV5-1 NA TGCGCCAGCAGCTTGTTAGTCAACTATGGCTACACCTTC CASSLLVNYGYTF
TRBJ1-1 NA TRBV25-1 few TGTGCCAGCAGTGAACCCCCTATCTTT CASSEPPIF
TRBJ2-5 TRBD1 TRBV5-5 NA TGTGCCAGCAGCTTGGCAAGACAGGGGTTGAGGGAGACCCAGTACTTC CASSLARQGLRETQYF
TRBJ1-1 NA TRBV6-6 once TGTGCCAGCAGCCCCAGGGGTACGAACACTGAAGCTTTCTTT CASSPRGTNTEAFF
TRBJ1-2 TRBD1 TRBV7-9 NA TGTGCCAGCAGCCCCCTCCCGGGACAGGGAACGGGTGGCTACACCTTC CASSPLPGQGTGGYTF
TRBJ2-7 TRBD1 TRBV27 NA TGTGCCAGCGGGACAGGGAACGAGCAGTACTTC CASGTGNEQYF
TRBJ1-4 TRBD1 TRBV5-4 NA TGTGCCAGCAGCTTGGCCACAGGGGCCGGGGGCCCTAATGAAAAACTGTTTTTT CASSLATGAGGPNEKLFF
TRBJ2-2 TRBD2 TRBV5-5 NA TGTGCCAGCAGCCCCGGACTAGCGGTCACCGGGGAGCTGTTTTTT CASSPGLAVTGELFF
TRBJ1-1 NA TRBV9 NA TGTGCCAACGTTGCCCGGAGGAGTTTAAACACTGAAGCTTTCTTT CANVARRSLNTEAFF
TRBJ2-2 TRBD1 TRBV4-1 NA TGCGCCAGCAGCTTGGGACAGAGCCTTGTCACCGGGGAGCTGTTTTTT CASSLGQSLVTGELFF
TRBJ2-7 NA TRBV27 NA TGTGCCAGCAGTTTATCAGGGAATACCTACGAGCAGTACTTC CASSLSGNTYEQYF
TRBJ1-2 NA TRBV19 once TGTGCCAGTAGTATCGGGTTACACTATGGCTACACCTTC CASSIGLHYGYTF
TRBJ1-1 NA TRBV19 NA TGTGCCAGTAGTATTGATGGGAACCCTGAAGCTTTCTTT CASSIDGNPEAFF
TRBJ1-2 NA TRBV7-9 NA TGTGCCAGCCGACGGGGGACAACAGAAGGCTACACCTTC CASRRGTTEGYTF
TRBJ2-7 NA TRBV19 NA TGTGCCAGTAGCAAAGGAGGGGGGCGCTCCTACGAGCAGTACTTC CASSKGGGRSYEQYF
TRBJ1-1 NA TRBV6-5 NA TGTGCCAGCCAACCTCAAGGGGGGCGGCCTGAAGCTTTCTTT CASQPQGGRPEAFF
TRBJ2-5 NA TRBV10-3 NA TGTGCCATCTCTTCTTCTAAAGGTTCACAAGAGACCCAGTACTTC CAISSSKGSQETQYF
TRBJ1-2 NA TRBV5-6 few TGTGCCAGCAGCTTAAAACACTCATATGGCTACACCTTC CASSLKHSYGYTF
TRBJ2-1 NA TRBV27 NA TGTGCCAGCAGTTTCATTTTGAGCTCCTACAATGAGCAGTTCTTC CASSFILSSYNEQFF
TRBJ2-7 NA TRBV7-2 NA TGTGCCAGCAGCTTAGGCAGTAGTGGGAGGTCCTACGAGCAGTACTTC CASSLGSSGRSYEQYF
TRBJ1-2 TRBD1 TRBV7-8 NA TGTGCCAGCAGCAGGAGGACAGGGGGCGCCGAAGGTGGCTACACCTTC CASSRRTGGAEGGYTF
TRBJ2-2 NA TRBV30 NA TGTGCCTGGAGTGTAAGGGCGACCGGGGAGCTGTTTTTT CAWSVRATGELFF
TRBJ1-1 TRBD1 TRBV4-2 NA TGTGCCAGCAGCCAAGCGTACACTACAGGGGGGATGAACACTGAAGCTTTCTTT CASSQAYTTGGMNTEAFF
TRBJ1-5 NA TRBV6-5 NA TGTGCCAGCAGTTACTCGATAATATCGCACCAGCCCCAGCATTTT CASSYSIISHQPQHF
TRBJ1-1 NA TRBV7-2 NA TGTGCCAGCAGCGCCTTAGCGGGGAAGTCTGAAGCTTTCTTT CASSALAGKSEAFF
TRBJ2-2 NA TRBV5-6 NA TGTGCCAGCAGCACTGCTGCCCGGGTTCCTGGGGAGCTGTTTTTT CASSTAARVPGELFF
TRBJ1-1 NA TRBV4-3 NA TGCGCCAGCAGCCTCAGGGCACGTACTGAAGCTTTCTTT CASSLRARTEAFF
TRBJ1-1 NA TRBV5-4 once TGTGCCAGCAGCTTGGCGGGGTCCTTAGGTACTGAAGCTTTCTTT CASSLAGSLGTEAFF
TRBJ2-7 TRBD2 TRBV30 NA TGTGCCTGGAAGCGGGGGGCCTCCTACGAGCAGTACTTC CAWKRGASYEQYF